The clone carrying this TCR beta chain was seen just once. The V end was cut by 0 bases, the J end by 5 bases, with 11 bases between. Germline values: CDR1 SGDLS, CDR2 YYNGEE. CDR3 length equals 14 residues. This sample stems from a study of blood T cell repertoires in COVID-19. Study at large: Sources were T cells, B-cell-depleted T cells, or PBMCs; the material itself was cDNA or gDNA.

The data were produced by immunoSEQ multiplex PCR, yet TCRdb's version contains in-frame clones alone and is incomplete. The sample yields 200,000 to 250,000 clones, approximately 85% seen once. The TCR sequence derives from a woman in her forties or fifties who had recovered from COVID-19. Source material: PBMCs or T cells enriched from blood (not recorded which). The chain combines TRBV9 with TRBJ1-1; D is possibly TRBD1 (5 bases). CDR3 coding DNA: TGTGCCAGCAGCGTAGCTGACAGTACAACTGAAGCTTTCTTT. This translates into CASSVADSTTEAFF.